Below, one TCR beta chain is given with its context. Its antigen is currently unknown. The sample is drawn from a study of cytomegalovirus exposure and HLA in healthy donors. Study in general: One earlier analysis, a look at about 179 million T cells, found some 120 million unique TCR beta sequences. Notes on the study in general: Per a prior analysis, the majority of TCR beta V segments were productive roughly 87% or roughly 30% of the time. Association of a missense DCLRE1C variant with TCR beta V- and J-gene trimming was reported in a later analysis.

Donors showed nominal health when sampled, although they likely had unrecorded immune exposures. Between the trimmed V and J ends, which lost 4 bases and 3 bases, there was a span of 7 bases. The CDR3 consists of 12 residues. Germline V CDR1 and CDR2: GTSNPN, SVGIG (reference sequence). PCR was performed using 60 Vbeta and 13 Jbeta primers. Generated by immunoSEQ multiplex PCR, the TCRdb table keeps only in-frame clones and is missing some. The sample carries under 200,000 clones, approximately 84% recorded once. The sequenced sample was PBMCs. The TCR was taken from a boy aged 2 to 10 in good health and CMV-seronegative. This chain connects TRBV30 to TRBJ2-1; maybe TRBD2 (5 bases). This CDR3 is CAWTGNYNEQFF. Written as DNA, the CDR3 is TGTGCCTGGACGGGAAACTACAATGAGCAGTTCTTC. Supplemented by reference TRBV30 and TRBJ2-1, the full variable domain reads SQTIHQWPATLVQPVGSPLSLECTVEGTSNPNLYWYRQAAGRGLQLLFYSVGIGQISSEVPQNLSASRPQDRQFILSSKKLLLSDSGFYLCAWTGNYNEQFFGPGTRLTVL.